These T cell receptor beta chains were read from a single sample in a study of CD8+CD57+ T cells in acquired aplastic anemia. Via MiXCR, TCRdb re-called the reads, giving one row per CDR3 protein. This sample has around 200,000 distinct CDR3 sequences; 48% occur once, and the top ten carry roughly 1.8%. Sample: sorted CD4+, CD8+, or CD8+CD57+ T cells (not recorded which) from PBMCs. The origin of the receptors is a human donor with aplastic anemia. Both conserved end residues are part of each CDR3. The D gene is left open where the match is weak. Clone size, where shown, is once, few, many, or a class for clones that have expanded.

d_call: .
v_call: TRBV7-9
clone_size: .
j_call: TRBJ2-1
cdr3_aa: CASSLIRGQYNEQFF
cdr3_nt: TGTGCCAGCAGCTTAATTCGGGGGCAGTACAATGAGCAGTTCTTC

d_call: .
v_call: TRBV20-1
clone_size: .
j_call: TRBJ1-2
cdr3_aa: CSARRDKGYTF
cdr3_nt: TGCAGTGCTAGACGAGATAAAGGCTACACCTTC

d_call: .
v_call: TRBV10-3
clone_size: .
j_call: TRBJ2-3
cdr3_aa: CAIIDILPGLDTQYF
cdr3_nt: TGTGCCATCATTGACATACTTCCGGGACTAGATACGCAGTATTTT

d_call: .
v_call: TRBV2
clone_size: many
j_call: TRBJ1-1
cdr3_aa: CASSGIGANTEAFF
cdr3_nt: TGTGCCAGCAGCGGGATAGGAGCGAACACTGAAGCTTTCTTT

d_call: .
v_call: TRBV10-3
clone_size: few
j_call: TRBJ1-1
cdr3_aa: CAIRETGSSEAFF
cdr3_nt: TGTGCCATCAGGGAGACAGGCTCATCTGAAGCTTTCTTT

d_call: TRBD1
v_call: TRBV20-1
clone_size: .
j_call: TRBJ2-7
cdr3_aa: CSAGDREPYEQYF
cdr3_nt: TGCAGTGCTGGAGACAGGGAACCTTACGAGCAGTACTTC

d_call: .
v_call: TRBV25-1
clone_size: many
j_call: TRBJ1-1
cdr3_aa: CASSPGVGREKNEAFF
cdr3_nt: TGTGCCAGCTCCCCGGGGGTAGGGCGAGAGAAAAATGAAGCTTTCTTT

d_call: .
v_call: TRBV7-8
clone_size: many
j_call: TRBJ2-5
cdr3_aa: CASSLVLKETQYF
cdr3_nt: TGTGCCAGCAGCTTAGTATTAAAAGAGACCCAGTACTTC

d_call: TRBD1
v_call: TRBV7-9
clone_size: many
j_call: TRBJ1-2
cdr3_aa: CASSFRGNYGYTF
cdr3_nt: TGTGCCAGCAGCTTCAGGGGGAACTATGGCTACACCTTC

d_call: .
v_call: TRBV6-5
clone_size: few
j_call: TRBJ2-6
cdr3_aa: CASAVRDSGANVLTF
cdr3_nt: TGTGCCAGCGCCGTCCGGGACTCTGGGGCCAACGTCCTGACTTTC

d_call: .
v_call: TRBV19
clone_size: .
j_call: TRBJ2-7
cdr3_aa: CASSIGRRVVDEQYF
cdr3_nt: TGTGCCAGTAGTATTGGGCGCAGGGTGGTTGACGAGCAGTACTTC

d_call: .
v_call: TRBV4-1
clone_size: .
j_call: TRBJ2-7
cdr3_aa: CASSHAQGYEQYF
cdr3_nt: TGCGCCAGCAGCCACGCACAGGGCTACGAGCAGTACTTC

d_call: TRBD1
v_call: TRBV10-3
clone_size: .
j_call: TRBJ2-3
cdr3_aa: CAISEGQGRTDTQYF
cdr3_nt: TGTGCCATCAGTGAGGGACAGGGGAGGACAGATACGCAGTATTTT

d_call: TRBD2
v_call: TRBV6-1
clone_size: .
j_call: TRBJ2-1
cdr3_aa: CASTPPSGISNEQFF
cdr3_nt: TGTGCCAGCACCCCACCTAGCGGGATATCCAATGAGCAGTTCTTC

d_call: TRBD2
v_call: TRBV7-9
clone_size: many
j_call: TRBJ2-2
cdr3_aa: CASSAYSLAGGWNTGELFF
cdr3_nt: TGTGCCAGCAGCGCGTACTCACTAGCGGGAGGTTGGAACACCGGGGAGCTGTTTTTT

d_call: .
v_call: TRBV20-1
clone_size: .
j_call: TRBJ2-1
cdr3_aa: CSARIGFTANEQFF
cdr3_nt: TGCAGTGCTAGGATAGGGTTCACCGCCAATGAGCAGTTCTTC

d_call: .
v_call: TRBV7-3
clone_size: .
j_call: TRBJ1-6
cdr3_aa: CASSLRPRNSPLHF
cdr3_nt: TGTGCCAGCAGCTTAAGGCCGAGAAATTCACCCCTCCACTTT

d_call: .
v_call: TRBV7-9
clone_size: many
j_call: TRBJ1-1
cdr3_aa: CASSSDTEAFF
cdr3_nt: TGTGCCAGCAGCTCGGACACTGAAGCTTTCTTT

d_call: TRBD1
v_call: TRBV2
clone_size: .
j_call: TRBJ1-2
cdr3_aa: CASYTRQGSYTF
cdr3_nt: TGTGCCAGCTACACCCGACAGGGGAGCTACACCTTC

d_call: .
v_call: TRBV2
clone_size: .
j_call: TRBJ2-2
cdr3_aa: CASTRQLNTGELFF
cdr3_nt: TGTGCCAGCACCAGGCAACTGAACACCGGGGAGCTGTTTTTT

d_call: .
v_call: TRBV7-9
clone_size: many
j_call: TRBJ1-4
cdr3_aa: CASGGQPTNEKLFF
cdr3_nt: TGTGCCAGCGGGGGGCAGCCAACTAATGAAAAACTGTTTTTT

d_call: .
v_call: TRBV29-1
clone_size: few
j_call: TRBJ2-7
cdr3_aa: CSVEEVGAGSDEQYF
cdr3_nt: TGCAGCGTTGAAGAAGTAGGGGCAGGGAGCGACGAGCAGTACTTC

d_call: TRBD1
v_call: TRBV10-3
clone_size: .
j_call: TRBJ1-1
cdr3_aa: CAISGTGMNTEAFF
cdr3_nt: TGTGCCATCAGTGGGACAGGTATGAACACTGAAGCTTTCTTT

d_call: TRBD1
v_call: TRBV19
clone_size: few
j_call: TRBJ2-3
cdr3_aa: CASGTATYNTDTQYF
cdr3_nt: TGTGCCAGTGGGACAGCAACTTATAACACAGATACGCAGTATTTT

d_call: .
v_call: TRBV7-9
clone_size: .
j_call: TRBJ1-1
cdr3_aa: CASASGGLAFF
cdr3_nt: TGTGCCAGCGCCTCGGGGGGGCTGGCTTTCTTT

d_call: .
v_call: TRBV6-2/TRBV6-3
clone_size: .
j_call: TRBJ2-6
cdr3_aa: CASSYTGAGANVLTF
cdr3_nt: TGTGCCAGCAGTTACACAGGAGCCGGGGCCAACGTCCTGACTTTC

d_call: .
v_call: TRBV7-8
clone_size: few
j_call: TRBJ2-7
cdr3_aa: CASSLAGGGAHF
cdr3_nt: TGTGCCAGCAGCTTAGCGGGGGGGGGGGCCCACTTC

d_call: .
v_call: TRBV12-3/TRBV12-4
clone_size: .
j_call: TRBJ1-1
cdr3_aa: CASSFQVTTEAFF
cdr3_nt: TGTGCCAGCAGTTTCCAGGTTACCACTGAAGCTTTCTTT

d_call: TRBD1
v_call: TRBV20-1
clone_size: few
j_call: TRBJ1-2
cdr3_aa: CSAPGQGSYTF
cdr3_nt: TGCAGTGCTCCGGGACAGGGTAGCTACACCTTC

d_call: .
v_call: TRBV12-3/TRBV12-4
clone_size: many
j_call: TRBJ1-4
cdr3_aa: CASSREGTTELFF
cdr3_nt: TGTGCCAGCAGCCGTGAAGGGACAACGGAACTGTTTTTT

d_call: .
v_call: TRBV24-1
clone_size: .
j_call: TRBJ1-2
cdr3_aa: CATSEGGGSNYGYTF
cdr3_nt: TGTGCCACCAGTGAAGGCGGGGGCTCTAACTATGGCTACACCTTC

d_call: .
v_call: TRBV29-1
clone_size: .
j_call: TRBJ2-2
cdr3_aa: CSARDTLTGELFF
cdr3_nt: TGCAGCGCCCGGGACACCCTCACCGGGGAGCTGTTTTTT

d_call: .
v_call: TRBV7-6
clone_size: few
j_call: TRBJ2-7
cdr3_aa: CASSASGAREQYF
cdr3_nt: TGTGCCAGCAGCGCATCAGGGGCGAGGGAGCAGTACTTC

d_call: TRBD2
v_call: TRBV12-3/TRBV12-4
clone_size: many
j_call: TRBJ2-7
cdr3_aa: CASDTGGNYEQYF
cdr3_nt: TGTGCCTCGGACACGGGGGGTAACTACGAGCAGTACTTC

d_call: .
v_call: TRBV20-1
clone_size: .
j_call: TRBJ1-1
cdr3_aa: CSAGSGGNTEAFF
cdr3_nt: TGCAGTGCCGGATCCGGGGGGAACACTGAAGCTTTCTTT

d_call: .
v_call: TRBV29-1
clone_size: .
j_call: TRBJ1-2
cdr3_aa: CSVTRREVGRGYTF
cdr3_nt: TGCAGCGTGACCCGGCGGGAGGTGGGGAGAGGCTACACCTTC

d_call: .
v_call: TRBV4-2
clone_size: .
j_call: TRBJ2-7
cdr3_aa: CASSQDLGLGEQYF
cdr3_nt: TGTGCCAGCAGCCAAGATCTTGGGCTGGGCGAGCAGTACTTC

d_call: TRBD1
v_call: TRBV24-1
clone_size: .
j_call: TRBJ1-1
cdr3_aa: CATAQGDTEAFF
cdr3_nt: TGTGCCACCGCACAGGGGGACACTGAAGCTTTCTTT

d_call: .
v_call: TRBV9
clone_size: few
j_call: TRBJ2-2
cdr3_aa: CASSVGGGGNHLTGELFF
cdr3_nt: TGTGCCAGCAGCGTAGGAGGGGGGGGAAACCACCTCACCGGGGAGCTGTTTTTT

d_call: TRBD1
v_call: TRBV15
clone_size: .
j_call: TRBJ1-4
cdr3_aa: CATSRSGGQGSEKLFF
cdr3_nt: TGTGCCACCAGCAGATCGGGGGGACAGGGCAGTGAAAAACTGTTTTTT

d_call: .
v_call: TRBV11-2
clone_size: .
j_call: TRBJ1-1
cdr3_aa: CANSLEFGAKNTEAFF
cdr3_nt: TGTGCCAACAGCTTAGAGTTTGGGGCAAAGAACACTGAGGCTTTCTTT

d_call: TRBD2
v_call: TRBV20-1
clone_size: many
j_call: TRBJ2-5
cdr3_aa: CSASSSGHQETQYF
cdr3_nt: TGCAGTGCTAGTTCTAGCGGACACCAAGAGACCCAGTACTTC